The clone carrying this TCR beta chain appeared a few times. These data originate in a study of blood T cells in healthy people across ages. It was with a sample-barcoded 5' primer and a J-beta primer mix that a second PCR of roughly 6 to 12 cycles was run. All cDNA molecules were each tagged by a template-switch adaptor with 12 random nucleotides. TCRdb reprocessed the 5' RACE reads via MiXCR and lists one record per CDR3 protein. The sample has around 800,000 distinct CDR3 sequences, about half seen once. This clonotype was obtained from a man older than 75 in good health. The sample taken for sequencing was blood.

The CDR3 bases are TGCGCCAGCACCCGGACCGGGAGCTCCTACAATGAGCAGTTCTTC. Translated, it gives CASTRTGSSYNEQFF. This chain uses TRBV5-1 with TRBJ2-1; TRBD2 is a possible D gene (6 bases). The length of the CDR3 is 15 residues. In germline, CDR1 is SGHRS, CDR2 YFSETQ. Trimming removed 6 bases from V and 0 bases from J, with 13 bases in between.